The entry below describes one T cell receptor (beta chain). Its antigen is unknown. Unique molecular identifiers tagged the TCR beta cDNA libraries. T cells numbering about 0.85 to 10 million yielded cDNA molecules that totaled about 500,000. TCRdb re-derived calls from the PCR reads in MiXCR, one entry per CDR3 protein. The sample records roughly 800,000 distinct CDR3 sequences, more than 45% being singletons. The record originates from a study of post-analysis software for immune sequencing data. General study points: Included in a set of a few TRBV segments more frequent in patients than controls were TRBV5-6, TRBV5-1 and TRBV20-1. F measure clustering grouped samples strongly by preparation batch. Significantly lower normalized Chao1 diversity was seen in multiple sclerosis patients than in controls.

Germline lookup yields CDR1 MNHNS and CDR2 SASEGT. Trimming removed 3 bases from V and 0 bases from J, with 12 bases in between. This CDR3 spans 16 amino acids. Sequencing input: blood. The source is a girl aged 10 to 17 with multiple sclerosis. This rearrangement joins TRBV6-1 to TRBJ2-4; D is perhaps TRBD2 (6 bases). The DNA for the CDR3 is TGTGCCAGCAGTGACCGATTGGGACTAGCCAAAAACATTCAGTACTTC. It encodes CASSDRLGLAKNIQYF.